The following is a TCR beta chain sequence with its context. Its target is not known. This entry is derived from a study of T-cell memory formation after mild COVID-19. Looking at the study overall: In these data, TCR clusters were largely donor specific.

Study results and caveats: Clones contracting over day 15 to 85 were CD4/CD8 balanced, with later expanders leaning CD4+. Several responding clones turned up in pre-infection memory, indicating that cross-reactive memory may have taken part. CD4+ contracting clones were found mainly in CM and EM, and CD8+ ones in EMRA.

The V and J ends lost 1 base and 2 bases respectively, with 9 bases between them. CDR3 length: 14 residues. Germline V gene data show CDR1 as SGHTA and CDR2 as FQGNSA. MiXCR, applied by TCRdb to the 5' RACE reads, yields one record per CDR3 protein. This sample has about 430,000 distinct CDR3 sequences, with roughly 18% found just once. Input material: PBMCs or a T cell subset sorted from them (not recorded which). This TCR was recovered from a man between 18 and 29 years old who had mild COVID-19 (a few samples of this study predate the infection). Cell type and time point are not known. The chain employs TRBV7-2 and TRBJ2-7; D might be TRBD1 (6 bases). This chain's CDR3 is CASSLGGTPYEQYV. As DNA, the CDR3 is TGTGCCAGCAGCTTAGGTGGGACACCCTACGAGCAGTACGTC.